A single sample gave rise to the 25 T cell receptor beta chains below, sequenced in a study of molecular identifiers for immune sequencing clone quantification. TCRdb reanalysed the PCR reads using MiXCR and keeps one entry per CDR3 protein. The top ten hold roughly 1.5% of the sample, which has 60,000 to 70,000 distinct CDR3 sequences, 18% seen once. Sequenced: naive CD8+ T cells from blood, with Jurkat cell RNA spiked in. Subset in this sample: FACS-sorted CD8+CD4-CCR7+CD45RA+ naive T cells. These receptors came from a human donor in good health. Some libraries in this study had Jurkat cell RNA spiked in.

Concerning this clonotype itself: A much larger clone lies one base from this, so it may be a read error. The chain recombines TRBV25-1 with TRBJ1-4; weak D call: TRBD1 (5 bases). This CDR3 contains 14 residues. Between the trimmed V and J ends, which lost 4 bases and 12 bases, there was a span of 18 bases. CDR1 and CDR2 (germline): MGHDK, SYGVNS. The CDR3 sequence: CASSAGQGAEQLFF. CDR3 DNA: TGTGCCAGCAGTGCAGGTCAGGGCGCGGAACAACTGTTTTTT.

The table lists this clonotype with many counts. J is TRBJ2-7 and V is TRBV7-8, with 7 positions matching TRBD1. From germline, CDR1 is SGHVS and CDR2 FQNEAQ. This CDR3 has 13 residues. With V trimmed by 5 bases and J by 6 bases, 7 bases remained unmatched. CDR3 bases: TGTGCCAGCAGCCCGGGGACAGCACTCGAGCAGTACTTC. This translates into CASSPGTALEQYF.

This clonotype was seen ten or more times. The V call is TRBV4-2, the J call TRBJ2-7, with D unclear. Germline CDR1 reads LGHNA; CDR2 reads YNFKEQ. The V end was cut by 2 bases, the J end by 1 base, with 9 bases between. The CDR3 consists of 14 residues. The CDR3 region has the DNA TGTGCCAGCAGCCAAATTCCCGGGTCCTACGAGCAGTACTTC. Translated, it gives CASSQIPGSYEQYF.

V usage is TRBV19 and J usage is TRBJ2-1; no firm D call. The CDR3 spans 13 residues. Germline loops: CDR1 LNHDA, CDR2 SQIVND (reference sequence). Trimming cost V 5 bases and J 7 bases, with 12 bases left between them. Written as DNA, the CDR3 is TGTGCCAGTAGTTCCGCAGTACAGAATGAGCAGTTCTTC. Its translation is CASSSAVQNEQFF.

There are many counts of this clonotype. This chain connects TRBV3-1 to TRBJ2-2; D gene uncertain. Germline values: CDR1 LGHDT, CDR2 YNNKEL (reference sequence). The CDR3 consists of 17 residues. Trimming removed 4 bases at V and 1 base at J, with 16 bases between. The CDR3 DNA sequence: TGTGCCAGCAGCCCCCTCCGGTGGGGTGAGAACACCGGGGAGCTGTTTTTT. It translates to CASSPLRWGENTGELFF.

The chain combines TRBV13 with TRBJ2-7; D is perhaps TRBD1 (6 bases). V was trimmed by 6 bases and J by 6 bases, leaving 21 bases between them. In germline, CDR1 is PRHDT, CDR2 FYEKMQ (reference sequence). The CDR3 has 15 amino acids. Written as DNA, the CDR3 is TGTGCCAGCAGGACTCTCAACCCAGGGGTGGGCGAGCAGTACTTC. Protein product: CASRTLNPGVGEQYF. Full variable domain (rest looked up from reference TRBV13 and TRBJ2-7): AAGVIQSPRHLIKEKRETATLKCYPIPRHDTVYWYQQGPGQDPQFLISFYEKMQSDKGSIPDRFSAQQFSDYHSELNMSSLELGDSALYFCASRTLNPGVGEQYFGPGTRLTVT.

With regard to this clonotype: A much larger clone differs by one base, so this may be a read error. The chain couples TRBV11-2 to TRBJ2-1, with D perhaps TRBD1 (6 bases). The V gene's germline CDR1 is SGHAT and CDR2 FQNNGV. CDR3 length: 19 amino acids. V was pared by 1 base and J by 2 bases, with 21 bases between. Here the CDR3 DNA reads TGTGCCAGCAGCTTAGGGGGAAGACTGGGGGCCGGCGCCTACAATGAGCAGTTCTTC. It is translated as CASSLGGRLGAGAYNEQFF.

In this sample, this clonotype turned up many times. V and J are TRBV27 and TRBJ2-3; 9 nucleotides align to TRBD2. With 5 bases clipped from V and 8 bases from J, the junction kept 8 bases outside the gene matches. This CDR3 region has 14 residues. Germline V lookup: CDR1 MNHEY, CDR2 SMNVEV (reference sequence). The CDR3 DNA reads as TGTGCCAGCAGTCTCAGCCCGACTAGCGGTACGCAGTATTTT. Amino acids: CASSLSPTSGTQYF.

In this sample, this clonotype turned up many times. The chain recombines TRBV10-1 with TRBJ1-1; D call uncertain. V lost 1 base and J 1 base, leaving 7 bases between the germline ends. Germline CDR1 reads WNHNN; CDR2 reads SYGVQD (reference sequence). CDR3 length: 14 residues. Here the CDR3 DNA reads TGCGCCAGCAGTGAGTACGGGGAGAACACTGAAGCTTTCTTT. Translation: CASSEYGENTEAFF.

This clonotype was seen ten or more times. The chain couples TRBV12-3 or TRBV12-4 to TRBJ2-3; 9 bases match TRBD1. V lost 3 bases and J lost 2; bases outside the gene matches: 12. CDR3 length: 18 amino acids. The CDR3 DNA sequence: TGTGCCAGCAGTTTGTTCAGGGACAGGGATGGTAACACAGATACGCAGTATTTT. Protein sequence: CASSLFRDRDGNTDTQYF.

This clonotype turned up a few times. J is TRBJ1-1 and V is TRBV11-1; no clear D. CDR3 length: 12 residues. Trimming left V 7 bases short and J 4 bases short, with 10 bases between. The V gene's germline CDR1 is SGHAT and CDR2 FQDESV (reference sequence). DNA of the CDR3: TGTGCCAGCAAAAGCCCGGGCACTGAAGCTTTCTTT. It specifies CASKSPGTEAFF.

At least ten counts were recorded for this clonotype. V is TRBV14 and J is TRBJ2-7, with D perhaps given as TRBD1 or TRBD2 (6 bases each). The germline V and J ends were trimmed by 8 bases and 3 bases, with 20 bases remaining between them. The CDR3 runs 15 residues. Germline lookup yields CDR1 SGHDN and CDR2 FVKESK. The CDR3 sequence is CASGGFQQGYYEQYF. For the CDR3, the DNA is TGTGCCAGCGGGGGGTTCCAGCAGGGGTACTACGAGCAGTACTTC.

The table lists this clonotype with many counts. The chain is built from TRBV13 and TRBJ2-3; 7 bases line up with TRBD2. With 2 bases clipped from V and 1 base from J, the junction kept 0 bases outside the gene matches. The CDR3 length is 14 residues. Germline V gives CDR1 PRHDT, CDR2 FYEKMQ (reference sequence). This CDR3 is CASSLSGGTDTQYF. CDR3 coding DNA: TGTGCCAGCAGCTTAAGCGGGGGCACAGATACGCAGTATTTT.

Ten or more counts support this clonotype. The chain combines TRBV4-1 with TRBJ1-1, with D possibly being TRBD1 (5 bases). Trimming pared 0 bases from V and 7 bases from J, leaving 15 bases between. Germline loops: CDR1 MGHRA, CDR2 YSYEKL. The CDR3 sequence is 15 residues long. The CDR3 DNA follows: TGCGCCAGCAGCCAAGATCCCCGGGGGGAGGTTGAAGCTTTCTTT. Amino acid sequence: CASSQDPRGEVEAFF.

This clonotype came up many times. The chain employs TRBV5-4 and TRBJ2-3; no definite D call. Germline V lookup: CDR1 SGHNT, CDR2 YYREEE (reference sequence). CDR3 length: 16 residues. V shed 4 bases and J shed 2 bases, with 17 bases lying between them. The DNA of the CDR3 is TGTGCCAGCAGCCGCCGCGGAGCCCAGGACACAGATACGCAGTATTTT. Translating gives CASSRRGAQDTDTQYF.

This clonotype was observed a handful of times. This sequence joins TRBV9 and TRBJ2-1; D is possibly TRBD1 or TRBD2 (5 bases each). Per germline, CDR1 SGDLS and CDR2 YYNGEE. The V end was cut by 3 bases, the J end by 1 base, with 17 bases between. CDR3 length equals 17 residues. The CDR3 here is CASSGDPLGISYNEQFF. CDR3 in DNA: TGTGCCAGCAGCGGGGACCCCCTCGGGATTTCCTACAATGAGCAGTTCTTC.

At least ten counts were recorded for this clonotype. The chain recombines TRBV7-6 with TRBJ1-1; TRBD1 matches 8 bases. CDR1 and CDR2 (germline): SGHVS, FNYEAQ. The trim removed 1 base at V and 0 bases at J, leaving 10 bases unmatched. This CDR3 spans 18 amino acids. The CDR3 spells CASSLVIGQGRMNTEAFF. The CDR3 DNA sequence: TGTGCCAGCAGCTTAGTCATCGGACAGGGCCGCATGAACACTGAAGCTTTCTTT. The full variable domain, completed using reference TRBV7-6 and TRBJ1-1, is GAGVSQSPRYKVTKRGQDVALRCDPISGHVSLYWYRQALGQGPEFLTYFNYEAQQDKSGLPNDRFSAERPEGSISTLTIQRTEQRDSAMYRCASSLVIGQGRMNTEAFFGQGTRLTVV.

Remarks on this clonotype: At one boundary the junction diverges from the germline segment, which might be a read error. The chain recombines TRBV11-2 with TRBJ1-3; D unclear. Germline lookup yields CDR1 SGHAT and CDR2 FQNNGV. This CDR3 has 15 residues. CDR3 residues: CASSLSYSSGNTVYF. The CDR3 bases are TGTGCCAGCAGCTTGTCTTACTCCTCTGGAAACACCGTATATTTT.

This clonotype was seen repeatedly, ten times or more. The chain couples TRBV28 to TRBJ1-6, with a possible D match to TRBD1 (5 bases). In germline, CDR1 is MDHEN, CDR2 SYDVKM. CDR3 length: 17 residues. V was pared by 1 base and J by 0 bases, with 10 bases between. The CDR3 here is CASSLYSGSSYNSPLHF. In nucleotides, the CDR3 is TGTGCCAGCAGTTTATATTCAGGGAGCTCCTATAATTCACCCCTCCACTTT. Variable domain in full (rest from reference TRBV28 and TRBJ1-6): DVKVTQSSRYLVKRTGEKVFLECVQDMDHENMFWYRQDPGLGLRLIYFSYDVKMKEKGDIPEGYSVSREKKERFSLILESASTNQTSMYLCASSLYSGSSYNSPLHFGNGTRLTVT.

To note about this clonotype: It may be a read error: a sequence one base away is much more abundant. The gene calls are TRBV28 and TRBJ1-1; maybe TRBD1 (5 bases). The V gene's germline CDR1 is MDHEN and CDR2 SYDVKM. This CDR3 spans 12 amino acids. CDR3 sequence: CDSEQVNTEAFF. The CDR3 region has the DNA TGTGACAGTGAACAGGTGAACACTGAAGCTTTCTTT.

This clonotype came up a few times. This may be a read error: a much more frequent sequence differs by one nucleotide. CDR3 sequence: CVSSYSTSAQETQYF. The CDR3 nucleotides read TGTGTCAGCAGTTACTCTACTAGCGCCCAAGAGACCCAGTACTTC. This chain uses TRBV6-5 with TRBJ2-5; the match to TRBD2 covers 7 bases. The CDR3 totals 15 residues. CDR1 MNHEY and CDR2 SVGAGI come from the germline V gene.

This clonotype was counted many times. The chain has TRBV3-1 and TRBJ1-1; no definite D call. Germline-derived CDR1 and CDR2 are LGHDT and YNNKEL (reference sequence). The CDR3 covers 14 residues. Trimming took off 1 base at V and 2 bases at J, with 8 bases between the two ends. The CDR3 DNA is TGTGCCAGCAGCCAAGTCTCTGTCAACACTGAAGCTTTCTTT. Protein: CASSQVSVNTEAFF.

At least ten counts were recorded for this clonotype. The chain recombines TRBV27 with TRBJ1-1, with 7 nucleotides matching TRBD1. Trimming took 6 bases from V and 1 from J; bases not matched to a gene: 5. Germline CDR1 MNHEY, CDR2 SMNVEV (reference sequence). This CDR3 has 14 amino acids. The CDR3: CASRKGQPNTEAFF. The CDR3 DNA reads TGTGCCAGCAGAAAGGGACAGCCGAACACTGAAGCTTTCTTT.

This clonotype has ten or more counts. In DNA form, the CDR3 reads TGCAGCGTTGTTGCGGACGGCTACGAGCAGTACTTC. The encoded protein is CSVVADGYEQYF. The chain is built from TRBV29-1 and TRBJ2-7; D is unresolved. The CDR3 is made up of 12 amino acids. V was cut by 4 bases and J by 3 bases, with 10 bases left in between. Germline values: CDR1 SQVTM, CDR2 ANQGSEA.

V gene TRBV7-9 combines with J gene TRBJ2-1; possibly TRBD2 for D (6 bases). V lost 1 base and J lost 10, with 14 bases in between. The CDR3 spans 14 residues. Germline V gene lookup returns CDR1 SEHNR and CDR2 FQNEAQ (reference sequence). The CDR3 sequence: CASSLVSGPGEQFF. The CDR3, as DNA: TGTGCCAGCAGCTTAGTTAGCGGTCCGGGGGAGCAGTTCTTC.